Detailed here is one T cell receptor (beta chain). Its antigen has not been determined. There are no base qualities to consult, and no much larger clone falls within one base. Library preparation used the immunoSEQ multiplex PCR assay. This immuneACCESS table, as held by TCRdb, lists in-frame sequences with V and J called but not all clones. Of the missing ones, under half trace to an unresolved V gene in checked studies; the others have no known cause. This sample has some 1,600 clones in its table, and under 95% of those were observed once. The ten biggest clones cover approximately 8% of the sample. The data were obtained in a study of tumor T cells in aggressive B-cell lymphoma (dated by TCRdb to about 2017). The sequence derives from an adult with diffuse large B cell lymphoma. Some clones in this sample may be carry-over from other donors' samples. The source material was tumor tissue.

Here the CDR3 is given as CASRIGAGGAYEQYF. The base sequence is TGTGCCAGCAGAATTGGGGCTGGGGGGGCCTACGAGCAGTACTTC. Here the chain combines TRBV27 and TRBJ2-7, and 7 junctional nucleotides match TRBD2. CDR1 and CDR2, per the germline V gene (reference sequence), are MNHEY and SMNVEV. Here V drops 6 bases and J drops 2 bases, and the junction holds 10 bases not matched to any gene. The CDR3 has 15 amino acids, counting the end cysteine and phenylalanine. The DNA shown is the 45-base CDR3, in frame from base 1.